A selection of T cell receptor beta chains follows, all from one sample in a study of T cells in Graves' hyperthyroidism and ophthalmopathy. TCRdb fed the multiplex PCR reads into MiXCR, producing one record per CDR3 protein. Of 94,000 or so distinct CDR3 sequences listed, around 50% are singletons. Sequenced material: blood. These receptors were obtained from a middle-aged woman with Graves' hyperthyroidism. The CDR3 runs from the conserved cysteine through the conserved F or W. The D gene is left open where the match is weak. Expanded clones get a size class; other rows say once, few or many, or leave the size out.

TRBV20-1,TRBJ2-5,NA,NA,CSARKGVSPETQYF,TGCAGTGCTAGAAAGGGGGTTTCCCCGGAGACCCAGTACTTC
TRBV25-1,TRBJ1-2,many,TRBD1,CASQQGDYGYTF,TGTGCCAGTCAACAGGGGGACTATGGCTACACCTTC
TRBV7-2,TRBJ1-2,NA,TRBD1,CASSLETGGQGYTF,TGTGCCAGCAGCTTAGAGACAGGGGGACAAGGCTACACCTTC
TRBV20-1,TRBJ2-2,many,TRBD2,CSARTSGRGDGELFF,TGCAGTGCTAGAACTAGCGGGAGAGGTGACGGGGAGCTGTTTTTT
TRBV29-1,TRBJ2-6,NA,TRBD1,CSHTQGAFSGANVLTF,TGCAGCCATACACAGGGGGCCTTCTCTGGGGCCAACGTCCTGACTTTC
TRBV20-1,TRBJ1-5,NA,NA,CSARRPDQPQHF,TGCAGTGCTAGAAGGCCCGATCAGCCCCAGCATTTT
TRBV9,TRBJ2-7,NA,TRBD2,CASSVGLAASYEQYF,TGTGCCAGCAGCGTGGGACTAGCGGCTTCCTACGAGCAGTACTTC
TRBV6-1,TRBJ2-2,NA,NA,CASSIHRHSGNTGELFF,TGTGCCAGCAGTATCCACAGGCACTCTGGAAACACCGGGGAGCTGTTTTTT
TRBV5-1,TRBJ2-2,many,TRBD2,CASSLGSGAGELFF,TGCGCCAGCAGCTTGGGGAGCGGGGCCGGGGAGCTGTTTTTT
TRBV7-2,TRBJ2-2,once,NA,CASSLGAGGELFF,TGTGCCAGCAGCTTAGGAGCAGGGGGGGAGCTGTTTTTT
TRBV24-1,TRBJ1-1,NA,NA,CATSEGGLNTEAFF,TGTGCCACCAGTGAAGGCGGATTGAACACTGAAGCTTTCTTT
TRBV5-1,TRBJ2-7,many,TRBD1,CASSAAGQGTYEQYF,TGCGCCAGCAGCGCCGCGGGACAGGGAACCTACGAGCAGTACTTC
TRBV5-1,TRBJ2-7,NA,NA,CASSLRLARSDGEQYF,TGCGCCAGCAGCTTGAGGCTAGCACGATCGGACGGGGAGCAGTACTTC
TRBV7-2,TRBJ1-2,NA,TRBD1,CASSLVPWVLDRANYGYTF,TGTGCCAGCAGCTTAGTTCCGTGGGTTTTGGACAGGGCTAACTATGGCTACACCTTC
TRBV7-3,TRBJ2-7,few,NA,CAWSRYSSLREQYF,TGTGCCTGGAGTCGTTACTCCTCCTTACGGGAGCAGTACTTC
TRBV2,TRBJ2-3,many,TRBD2,CASNILAGDTDTQYF,TGTGCCAGCAATATCTTAGCGGGAGACACAGATACGCAGTATTTT
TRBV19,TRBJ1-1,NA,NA,CASRKGGVNTEAFF,TGTGCCAGTAGGAAGGGCGGCGTGAACACTGAAGCTTTCTTT
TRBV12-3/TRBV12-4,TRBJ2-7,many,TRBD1,CASRMGRDRSEQYF,TGTGCCAGCAGGATGGGCCGGGACAGGAGCGAGCAGTACTTC
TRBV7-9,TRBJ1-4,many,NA,CASTGYATNEKLFF,TGTGCCAGCACCGGTTATGCAACTAATGAAAAACTGTTTTTT
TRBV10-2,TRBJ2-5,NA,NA,CASSAAGEVETQYF,TGCGCCAGCAGCGCGGCCGGAGAAGTTGAGACCCAGTACTTC
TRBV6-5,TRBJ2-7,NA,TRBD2,CASSPRLAGGLLYEQYF,TGTGCCAGCAGTCCCCGACTAGCGGGAGGCCTACTCTACGAGCAGTACTTC
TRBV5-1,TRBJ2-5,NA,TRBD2,CASSLAGTSGETQYF,TGCGCCAGCAGCTTGGCCGGGACTAGCGGAGAGACCCAGTACTTC
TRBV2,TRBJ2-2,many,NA,CASRFTQNTGELFF,TGTGCCAGCAGGTTCACCCAGAACACCGGGGAGCTGTTTTTT
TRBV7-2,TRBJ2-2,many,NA,CASSLVLFGVPGELFF,TGTGCCAGCAGCTTAGTGCTTTTTGGGGTGCCCGGGGAGCTGTTTTTT
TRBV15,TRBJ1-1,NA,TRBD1,CTTSAQGGNTEAFF,TGTACCACCAGCGCACAGGGGGGAAACACTGAAGCTTTCTTT
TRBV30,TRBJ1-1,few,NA,CAWSVSQLNTEAFF,TGTGCCTGGAGTGTAAGTCAGTTGAACACTGAAGCTTTCTTT
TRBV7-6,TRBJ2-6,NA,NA,CANSLYGADVLTF,TGTGCCAACAGCTTGTACGGGGCCGACGTCCTGACTTTC
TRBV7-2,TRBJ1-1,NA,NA,CASSLEGRNTEAFF,TGTGCCAGCAGCTTAGAAGGGAGGAACACTGAAGCTTTCTTT
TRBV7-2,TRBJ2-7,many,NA,CASSLSGTKYEQYF,TGTGCCAGCAGCCTTAGCGGAACGAAGTACGAGCAGTACTTC
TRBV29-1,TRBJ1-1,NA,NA,CSVVRAATEAFF,TGCAGCGTTGTAAGGGCGGCGACTGAAGCTTTCTTT
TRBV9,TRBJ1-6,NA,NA,CASRGEGVSNSPLHF,TGTGCCAGCAGAGGTGAAGGGGTCAGCAATTCACCCCTCCACTTT
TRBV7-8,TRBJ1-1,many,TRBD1,CASSPLWGTGGRTEAFF,TGTGCCAGCAGCCCCCTATGGGGGACAGGGGGCCGCACTGAAGCTTTCTTT
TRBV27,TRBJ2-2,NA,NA,CASSLLTGELFF,TGTGCCAGCAGTTTATTAACCGGGGAGCTGTTTTTT
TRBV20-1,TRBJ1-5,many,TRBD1,CSAPRTGGKNQPQHF,TGCAGTGCCCCTAGGACAGGGGGGAAGAATCAGCCCCAGCATTTT
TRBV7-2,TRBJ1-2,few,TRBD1,CASSPGTAYGYTF,TGTGCCAGCAGTCCCGGGACAGCCTATGGCTACACCTTC
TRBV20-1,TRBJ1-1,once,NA,CSARAGARTEAFF,TGCAGTGCTAGGGCAGGGGCGCGGACTGAAGCTTTCTTT
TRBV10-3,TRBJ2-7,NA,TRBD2,CATVPGLESEQYF,TGTGCCACCGTGCCGGGACTAGAGAGCGAGCAGTACTTC
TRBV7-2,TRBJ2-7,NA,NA,CASSFVNTGELFFGGGLYEQYF,NA
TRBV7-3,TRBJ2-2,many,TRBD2,CASSFSSGRATGELFF,TGTGCCAGCAGCTTCTCTAGCGGGAGGGCCACCGGGGAGCTGTTTTTT
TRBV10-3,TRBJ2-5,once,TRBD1,CAISPGGDRDQETQYF,TGTGCCATCAGTCCTGGCGGGGACAGGGACCAAGAGACCCAGTACTTC
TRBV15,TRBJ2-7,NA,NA,CATSRDSPYEQYF,TGTGCCACCAGCAGAGATAGTCCCTACGAGCAGTACTTC
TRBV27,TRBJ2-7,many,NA,CASSSGTRTYEQYF,TGTGCCAGCAGTTCCGGGACCAGGACCTACGAGCAGTACTTC
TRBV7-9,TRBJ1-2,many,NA,CASSTTGDYGYTF,TGTGCCAGCAGCACTACCGGGGACTATGGCTACACCTTC
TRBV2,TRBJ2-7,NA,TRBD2,CAGRGTSGSPYEQYF,TGTGCCGGGCGCGGGACTAGCGGGAGCCCCTACGAGCAGTACTTC
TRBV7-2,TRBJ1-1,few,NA,CASSATGGVEAFF,TGTGCCAGCTCCGCCACGGGCGGGGTTGAAGCTTTCTTT
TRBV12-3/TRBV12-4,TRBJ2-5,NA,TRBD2,CASMTSGIQETQYF,TGTGCCAGCATGACTAGCGGTATCCAAGAGACCCAGTACTTC
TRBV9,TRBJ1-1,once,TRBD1,CASSVGQGRIEAFF,TGTGCCAGCAGCGTGGGACAGGGACGGATTGAAGCTTTCTTT
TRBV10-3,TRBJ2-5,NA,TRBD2,CAIRLAARTQYF,TGTGCCATCCGACTAGCGGCAAGGACCCAGTACTTC
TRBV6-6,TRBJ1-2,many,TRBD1,CASTGQGINYGYTF,TGTGCCAGCACCGGACAGGGGATTAACTATGGCTACACCTTC
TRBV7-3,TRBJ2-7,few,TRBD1,CASSLGDRGSYEQYF,TGTGCCAGCAGCTTAGGGGACAGGGGGTCCTACGAGCAGTACTTC
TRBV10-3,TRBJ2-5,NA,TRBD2,CAIGRAGVRETQYF,TGTGCCATCGGGCGAGCGGGAGTCAGGGAGACCCAGTACTTC
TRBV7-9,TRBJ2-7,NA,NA,CASSLAGGGTYEQYF,TGTGCCAGCAGCTTAGCGGGTGGCGGTACCTATGAGCAGTACTTC